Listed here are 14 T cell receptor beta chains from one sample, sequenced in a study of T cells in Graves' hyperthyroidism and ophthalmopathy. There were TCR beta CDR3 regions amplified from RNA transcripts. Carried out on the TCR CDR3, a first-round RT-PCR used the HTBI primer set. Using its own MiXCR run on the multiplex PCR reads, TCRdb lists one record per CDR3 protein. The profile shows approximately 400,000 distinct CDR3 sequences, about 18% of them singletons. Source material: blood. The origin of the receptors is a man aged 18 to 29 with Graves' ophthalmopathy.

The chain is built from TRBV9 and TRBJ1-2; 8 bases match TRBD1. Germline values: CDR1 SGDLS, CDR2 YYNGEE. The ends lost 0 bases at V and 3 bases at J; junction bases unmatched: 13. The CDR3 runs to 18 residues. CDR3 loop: CASSVDLDGTGGHYGYTF. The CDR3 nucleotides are TGTGCCAGCAGCGTAGATCTGGACGGAACAGGGGGTCACTATGGCTACACCTTC.

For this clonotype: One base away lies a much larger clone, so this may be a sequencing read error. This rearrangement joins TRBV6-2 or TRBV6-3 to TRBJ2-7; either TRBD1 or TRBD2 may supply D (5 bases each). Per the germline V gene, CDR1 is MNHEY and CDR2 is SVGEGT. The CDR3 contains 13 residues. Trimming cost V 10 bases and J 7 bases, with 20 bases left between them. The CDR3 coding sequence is TGTGCCACCGCCCGGGCGGGCGAGGGGGAGCAGTACTTC. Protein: CATARAGEGEQYF.

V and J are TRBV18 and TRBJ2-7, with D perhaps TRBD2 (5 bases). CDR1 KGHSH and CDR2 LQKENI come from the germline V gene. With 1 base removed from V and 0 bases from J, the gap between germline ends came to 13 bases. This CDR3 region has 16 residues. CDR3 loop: CASSPLGEGLSYEQYF. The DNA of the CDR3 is TGTGCCAGCTCACCACTGGGAGAAGGCCTCTCCTACGAGCAGTACTTC.

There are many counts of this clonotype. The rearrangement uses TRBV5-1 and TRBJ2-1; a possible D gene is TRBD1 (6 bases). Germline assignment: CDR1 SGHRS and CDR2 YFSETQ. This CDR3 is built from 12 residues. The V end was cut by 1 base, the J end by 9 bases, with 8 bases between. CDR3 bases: TGCGCCAGCAGCTTGCAGGGGAGTGAGCAGTTCTTC. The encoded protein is CASSLQGSEQFF.

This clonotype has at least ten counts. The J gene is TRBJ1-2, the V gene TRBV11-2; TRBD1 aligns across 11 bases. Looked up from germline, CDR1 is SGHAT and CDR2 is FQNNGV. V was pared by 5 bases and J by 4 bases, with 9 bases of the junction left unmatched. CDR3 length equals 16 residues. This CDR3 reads CASSAQDRGRGYGYTF. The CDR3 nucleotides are TGTGCCAGCAGCGCGCAGGACAGGGGGCGCGGCTATGGCTACACCTTC.

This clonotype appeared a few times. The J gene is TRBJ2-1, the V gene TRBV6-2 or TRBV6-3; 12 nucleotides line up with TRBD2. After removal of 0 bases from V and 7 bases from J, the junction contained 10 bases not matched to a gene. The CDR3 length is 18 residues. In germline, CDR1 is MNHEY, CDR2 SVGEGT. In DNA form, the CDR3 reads TGTGCCAGCAGTTACTCGAGAAGGCGGCTAGCGGGGGGGAATGAGCAGTTCTTC. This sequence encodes CASSYSRRRLAGGNEQFF.

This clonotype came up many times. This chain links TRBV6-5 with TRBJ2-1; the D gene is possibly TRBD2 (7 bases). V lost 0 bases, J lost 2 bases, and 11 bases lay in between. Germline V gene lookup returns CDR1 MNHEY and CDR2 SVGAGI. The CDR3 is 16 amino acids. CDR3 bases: TGTGCCAGCAGTTACTCGAAAGGGGGGGCCTACAATGAGCAGTTCTTC. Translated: CASSYSKGGAYNEQFF.

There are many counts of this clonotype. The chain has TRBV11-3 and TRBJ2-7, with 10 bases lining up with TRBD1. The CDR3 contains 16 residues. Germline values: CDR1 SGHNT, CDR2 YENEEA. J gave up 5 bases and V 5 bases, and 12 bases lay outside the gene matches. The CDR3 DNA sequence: TGTGCCAGCAGCCCGCTCTTGGGACAGGGGAAGGACGAGCAGTACTTC. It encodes CASSPLLGQGKDEQYF. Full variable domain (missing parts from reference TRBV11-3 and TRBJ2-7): EAGVVQSPRYKIIEKKQPVAFWCNPISGHNTLYWYLQNLGQGPELLIRYENEEAVDDSQLPKDRFSAERLKGVDSTLKIQPAELGDSAVYLCASSPLLGQGKDEQYFGPGTRLTVT.

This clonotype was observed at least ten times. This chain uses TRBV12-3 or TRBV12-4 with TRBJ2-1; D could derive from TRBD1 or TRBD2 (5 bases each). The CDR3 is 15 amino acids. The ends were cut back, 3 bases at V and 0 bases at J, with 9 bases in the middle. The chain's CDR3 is CASSFGTGSYNEQFF. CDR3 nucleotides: TGTGCCAGCAGTTTTGGGACCGGCTCCTACAATGAGCAGTTCTTC.

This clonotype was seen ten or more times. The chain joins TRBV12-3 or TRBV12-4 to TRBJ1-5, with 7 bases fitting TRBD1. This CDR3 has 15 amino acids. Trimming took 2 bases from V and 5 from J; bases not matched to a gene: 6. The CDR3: CASSLSGQPDQPQHF. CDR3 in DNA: TGTGCCAGCAGTTTATCGGGACAGCCCGATCAGCCCCAGCATTTT.

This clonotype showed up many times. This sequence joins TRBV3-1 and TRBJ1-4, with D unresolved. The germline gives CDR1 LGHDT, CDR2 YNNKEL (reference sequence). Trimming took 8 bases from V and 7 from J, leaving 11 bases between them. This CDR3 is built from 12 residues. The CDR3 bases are TGTGCCAGCGGCCGACTAAGTGAAAAACTGTTTTTT. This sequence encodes CASGRLSEKLFF. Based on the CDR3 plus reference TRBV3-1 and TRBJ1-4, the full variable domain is DTAVSQTPKYLVTQMGNDKSIKCEQNLGHDTMYWYKQDSKKFLKIMFSYNNKELIINETVPNRFSPKSPDKAHLNLHINSLELGDSAVYFCASGRLSEKLFFGSGTQLSVL.

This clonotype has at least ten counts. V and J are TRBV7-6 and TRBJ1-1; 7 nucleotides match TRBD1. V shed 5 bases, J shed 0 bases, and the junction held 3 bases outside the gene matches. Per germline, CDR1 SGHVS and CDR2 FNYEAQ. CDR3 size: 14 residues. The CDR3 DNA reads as TGTGCCAGCAGCACCCAGGGGGTGAACACTGAAGCTTTCTTT. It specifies CASSTQGVNTEAFF.

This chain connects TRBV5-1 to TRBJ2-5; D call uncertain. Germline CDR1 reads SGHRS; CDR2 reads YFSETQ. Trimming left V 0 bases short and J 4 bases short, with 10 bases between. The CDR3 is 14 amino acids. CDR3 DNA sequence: TGCGCCAGCAGCTTGGCAGTTAAGATAGAGACCCAGTACTTC. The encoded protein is CASSLAVKIETQYF. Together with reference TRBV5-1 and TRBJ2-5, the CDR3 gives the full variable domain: KAGVTQTPRYLIKTRGQQVTLSCSPISGHRSVSWYQQTPGQGLQFLFEYFSETQRNKGNFPGRFSGRQFSNSRSEMNVSTLELGDSALYLCASSLAVKIETQYFGPGTRLLVL.

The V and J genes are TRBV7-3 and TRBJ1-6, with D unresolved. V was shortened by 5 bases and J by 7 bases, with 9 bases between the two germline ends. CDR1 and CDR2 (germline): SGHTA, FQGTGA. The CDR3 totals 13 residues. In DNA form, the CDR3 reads TGTGCCAGCAGCCCGGAGGGAAATTCACCCCTCCACTTT. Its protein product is CASSPEGNSPLHF.